This T cell receptor beta chain was captured in a study of blood T cell repertoires in COVID-19. The count of this clone is one. TCRdb's copy holds only in-frame clones and misses some; the assay was immunoSEQ multiplex PCR. This table has about 300,000 clones, 88% appearing once. The CDR3 is 14 amino acids. The V gene lost 8 bases and the J gene lost 4 bases, with 17 bases spanning the gap. Germline V gives CDR1 ENHRY, CDR2 SYGVKD. The source is a woman in her twenties or thirties with COVID-19, enrolled during active disease. The chain combines TRBV10-3 with TRBJ2-5; TRBD1 is a possible D gene (6 bases). The source material was peripheral blood. The CDR3 bases are TGTGCCATCCAGGGACACCGAAGAGGAGAGACCCAGTACTTC. Translating gives CAIQGHRRGETQYF.